Shown below are 18 T cell receptor beta chains from a single sample sequenced in a study of tumor-infiltrating lymphocytes in primary liver carcinoma. Between roughly 20 and 33 mg of unsorted bulk tissue served as the source from which RNA and DNA were co-extracted. From roughly 0.45 ug total RNA, TCR beta cDNA was generated with a primer in the constant region. Each TCR beta library was derived from three nested multiplex PCR rounds that employed slightly modified ARM-PCR. The first two PCR rounds used TRBV1-TRBV30 primers with a Cbeta primer, approximately 10 cycles each. TCRdb called the multiplex PCR reads again in MiXCR, with one record for every CDR3 protein. The sample shows 150,000 to 200,000 distinct CDR3 sequences, around 85% of them seen only once. Sequenced material: tumor tissue from primary liver carcinoma. The receptors shown here come from a man between 35 and 55 years old with primary liver carcinoma and hepatitis B virus infection.

Remarks on this clonotype: The germline gene is not matched at one end of the junction; a read error may be the cause. The chain recombines TRBV6-1 with TRBJ2-3; D tentatively fits TRBD1 or TRBD2 (5 bases each). Germline CDR1 reads MNHNS; CDR2 reads SASEGT. This CDR3 has 14 residues. The DNA for the CDR3 is TGTGCCAGCAGTGACACTATCGGGGCAGATACACAGTATTTT. Its translation is CASSDTIGADTQYF.

In the case of this clonotype: A much larger clone differs from this one at a single base, so this may be a read error. The chain has TRBV28 and TRBJ2-5, with D tentatively TRBD1 (6 bases). This CDR3 has 16 residues. Germline assignment: CDR1 MDHEN and CDR2 SYDVKM. The CDR3 spells CASSLYTGSGYETQHF. CDR3 nucleotides: TGTGCCAGCAGTTTATATACAGGGTCGGGGTACGAGACCCAGCACTTC.

On this clonotype: The CDR3 carries no conserved terminal phenylalanine or tryptophan, so it likely arises from a read error. The chain combines TRBV20-1 with TRBJ2-5; D is ambiguous. The germline V gene has CDR1 DFQATT and CDR2 SNEGSKA (reference sequence). The CDR3 loop spans 13 amino acids. Between the trimmed V and J ends, which lost 6 bases and 5 bases, there was a span of 16 bases. The CDR3 bases are TGCAGTGCCTCCTCATCGTCCGGGGAGACCCAGTACTCC. Protein: CSASSSSGETQYS.

This clonotype was found once. The chain uses TRBV28 and TRBJ1-5; the match to TRBD1 covers 7 bases. Germline-derived CDR1 and CDR2 are MDHEN and SYDVKM. The CDR3 length is 12 residues. With 7 bases clipped from V and 16 bases from J, the junction kept 13 bases outside the gene matches. CDR3 nucleotide sequence: TGTGCCAGCAACATAAGGGGACAGCCCAACCATTTT. Encoded protein: CASNIRGQPNHF.

This chain links TRBV4-1 with TRBJ2-2, with 9 bases aligning to TRBD2. Germline CDR1 and CDR2: MGHRA and YSYEKL. The CDR3 totals 17 residues. V gave up 1 base and J gave up 7 bases; unmatched junction bases: 10. Here the CDR3 reads CASSQGPKREAIGELFF. In DNA, the CDR3 is TGCGCCAGCAGCCAAGGCCCTAAGCGGGAGGCGATCGGGGAGCTGTTTTTT.

Concerning this clonotype: At one of its ends the junction is not consistent with the germline gene, which may arise from a read error. The rearrangement links TRBV29-1 to TRBJ2-5; possibly TRBD1 for D (6 bases). The CDR3 has 14 residues. The germline V gene has CDR1 SQVTM and CDR2 ANQGSEA. CDR3 coding DNA: TGCAGCTTTAGGACAGCATCGTCTCAAGAGGCCCAGTACTTT. It yields the protein CSFRTASSQEAQYF.

The rearrangement uses TRBV11-1 and TRBJ2-7, with D uncertain. Per the germline V gene, CDR1 is SGHAT and CDR2 is FQDESV (reference sequence). This CDR3 comprises 13 residues. V was pared by 5 bases and J by 10 bases, with 18 bases between. DNA for the CDR3: TGTGCCAGCAGCCTGGGGTTAGCAATGGACCAGTACTTC. Translation gives CASSLGLAMDQYF.

Many counts were recorded for this clonotype. The CDR3 DNA reads as TGTGCCAGCAGCCGCAGGGGAAGAGAGACCCAGTACTTC. Protein sequence: CASSRRGRETQYF. This chain connects TRBV6-5 to TRBJ2-5; possible D gene TRBD1, 6 bases. The germline V gene has CDR1 MNHEY and CDR2 SVGAGI. Trimming pared 6 bases from V and 4 bases from J, leaving 12 bases between. CDR3 length equals 13 residues.

As regards this clonotype: At one of its ends the junction is not consistent with the germline gene, which may arise from a read error. The gene calls are TRBV5-4 and TRBJ2-3; 15 bases are a match to TRBD2. The CDR3 has 18 residues. Germline values: CDR1 SGHNT, CDR2 YYREEE (reference sequence). The CDR3 here is CANSSPPGLAGGAYTQYF. The DNA of the CDR3 is TGTGCCAACAGCTCACCGCCGGGACTAGCGGGAGGTGCATATACGCAGTATTTT.

The V gene is TRBV7-3, the J gene TRBJ2-1; D perhaps matches TRBD2 (6 bases). The CDR3 covers 14 residues. The germline CDR1 and CDR2 sequences are SGHTA and FQGTGA. Trimming removed 6 bases from V and 12 bases from J, with 21 bases in between. CDR3 nucleotides: TGTGCCAGCAGTCTTGGCGGGATGGAGGGTGGGCAGTTCTTC. As protein: CASSLGGMEGGQFF.

About this clonotype itself: An end of the junction differs from the germline gene, which may be a read error. V gene TRBV29-1 combines with J gene TRBJ2-5; 7 positions match TRBD1. Germline values: CDR1 SQVTM, CDR2 ANQGSEA. The CDR3 consists of 15 residues. This CDR3 is CSVESASYQGETQYF. The CDR3 DNA reads TGCAGCGTTGAATCGGCCAGTTACCAGGGGGAGACCCAGTATTTC.

As concerns this clonotype: The junction departs from the called germline gene at one end, perhaps through a read error. The chain links TRBV5-1 to TRBJ2-3; D not certain. The CDR3 is 14 amino acids. Germline lookup yields CDR1 SGHRS and CDR2 YFSETQ. CDR3 in amino acids: CASSFHEITNTQYF. In DNA form, the CDR3 reads TGCGCCAGCAGCTTTCATGAGATCACAAATACGCAGTATTTT.

The rearrangement links TRBV6-1 to TRBJ2-3, with D perhaps matching TRBD2 (5 bases). Deletions cut 5 bases from V and 5 bases from J, with 23 bases between. This CDR3 is built from 17 residues. CDR1 and CDR2 from the germline V gene are MNHNS and SASEGT. The DNA for the CDR3 is TGTGCCAGCAGTCCCCACGTCAATCAGGAGGAAATAGATACGCAGTATTTT. Amino acids: CASSPHVNQEEIDTQYF.

Worth noting for this clonotype: The junction does not match germline at one end; this may be a read error. The rearrangement links TRBV12-3 or TRBV12-4 to TRBJ2-1, with no clear D. The CDR3 loop spans 15 amino acids. CDR3 in DNA: TGTGTCAGCCAACCGAACAGACAAGCTTACATTGAGCAGTTCTTC. Translated, it gives CVSQPNRQAYIEQFF.

The rearrangement links TRBV6-6 to TRBJ2-3; D may be TRBD1 (5 bases). The CDR3 loop spans 13 amino acids. Germline V gene lookup returns CDR1 MNHNY and CDR2 SVGAGI (reference sequence). V lost 9 bases and J lost 1, with 11 bases in between. The CDR3 DNA is TGTGCCAGAAGTCTCAGGGGCACAGATACGCAGTATTTT. This encodes CARSLRGTDTQYF.

The chain has TRBV4-3 and TRBJ2-6; TRBD2 is a possible D gene (6 bases). The CDR3 has 17 amino acids. Between the trimmed V and J ends, which lost 0 bases and 8 bases, there was a span of 17 bases. Germline V gene lookup returns CDR1 LGHNA and CDR2 YSLEER. The CDR3, as DNA: TGCGCCAGCAGCCAAGATGGGTCAAGGCGCGGGACCAACGTCCTGACTTTC. Translating gives CASSQDGSRRGTNVLTF.

About this clonotype itself: A much larger clonotype is one base distant, so this may be a read error. This sequence joins TRBV7-9 and TRBJ2-7; D remains unclear. Germline V gene lookup returns CDR1 SEHNR and CDR2 FQNEAQ (reference sequence). The CDR3 is 14 residues long. The CDR3 spells CASSLETGSYEHYF. CDR3 in DNA: TGTGCCAGCAGCTTAGAGACTGGATCCTACGAGCACTACTTC.

The chain couples TRBV28 to TRBJ2-1; D is unresolved. The CDR3 is 12 amino acids. Trimming left V 9 bases short and J 7 bases short, with 13 bases between. Germline V gene sequence: CDR1 MDHEN, CDR2 SYDVKM. This CDR3 is CASTVTFNEQFF. The DNA for the CDR3 is TGTGCCAGTACAGTGACTTTTAATGAGCAGTTCTTC.